One sample yielded the 9 T cell receptor beta chains listed below, sequenced in a study of metastatic and nonmetastatic thyroid tumors. Nobody among the patients had been given any treatment before thyroid surgery. TCRdb re-analyzed the PCR reads through MiXCR. The sample records some 4,200 clones, about 20% being singletons. Input material: tumor tissue. The receptors stem from a male donor with papillary thyroid cancer or a benign thyroid nodule (not recorded which). Some clones in this sample may be carry-over from other donors' samples.

This clone showed up just a few times. One junction end does not reproduce the germline sequence, and a read error may be involved. The chain has TRBV28 and TRBJ2-7; possibly TRBD1 for D (5 bases). This CDR3 comprises 14 residues. Germline CDR1 reads MDHEN; CDR2 reads SYDVKM. CDR3 DNA sequence: TGCGCCAGCAGTCTATCACAGGTATCGTACGAGCAGTACTTC. This codes for CASSLSQVSYEQYF.

This chain connects TRBV7-9 to TRBJ2-5, with D perhaps TRBD1 or TRBD2 (5 bases each). The J call may be in error: the DNA end matches TRBJ2-1 better. Per germline, CDR1 SEHNR and CDR2 FQNEAQ (reference sequence). This CDR3 has 12 residues. The chain's CDR3 is CASRGRGNEQFF. CDR3 DNA sequence: TGTGCCAGCAGGGGACGCGGCAATGAGCAGTTCTTC.

This clone is large (0.1 to 1%) within its sample. The rearrangement links TRBV6-4 to TRBJ2-1; 10 bases are a match to TRBD2. This CDR3 is built from 14 residues. Germline trimming cut 6 bases from V and 2 bases from J; bases unmatched to any gene: 1. Germline V gives CDR1 MRHNA, CDR2 SNTAGT. The CDR3 coding sequence is TGTGCCAGCAGAGCGGGAGGGCCCTACAATGAGCAGTTCTTC. Translation: CASRAGGPYNEQFF.

The chain carries TRBV7-9 and TRBJ2-1, with unresolved D. Per germline, CDR1 SEHNR and CDR2 FQNEAQ (reference sequence). V gave up 5 bases and J gave up 7 bases, with 9 bases separating them. The CDR3 has 12 residues. The CDR3 DNA reads as TGTGCCAGCAGCCAGAGTAAGAATGAGCAGTTCTTC. Its translation: CASSQSKNEQFF.

This clone has at least ten counts. The chain is built from TRBV5-4 and TRBJ1-4; TRBD1 is a possible D gene (5 bases). Per the germline V gene, CDR1 is SGHNT and CDR2 is YYREEE (reference sequence). V was pared by 1 base and J by 2 bases, with 6 bases between. This CDR3 spans 14 amino acids. CDR3 protein: CASSLRDTNEKLFF. CDR3 DNA sequence: TGTGCCAGCAGCTTGAGGGACACTAATGAAAAACTGTTTTTT.

The J gene is TRBJ2-7, the V gene TRBV27; 9 bases match TRBD2. The trim removed 0 bases at V and 6 bases at J, leaving 12 bases unmatched. Per germline, CDR1 MNHEY and CDR2 SMNVEV (reference sequence). The CDR3 length is 17 residues. CDR3 region: CASSLSHGGGRASEQYF. DNA for the CDR3: TGTGCCAGCAGTTTATCGCACGGGGGCGGGAGGGCGTCCGAGCAGTACTTC.

CDR3 DNA: TGTGCCAGCAGTCCCTGGCAACGGACGTACGAGCAGTACTTC. Protein sequence: CASSPWQRTYEQYF. J is TRBJ2-7 and V is TRBV28; D remains ambiguous. The CDR3 is 14 amino acids. V gave up 5 bases and J gave up 4 bases, with 15 bases separating them. Germline lookup yields CDR1 MDHEN and CDR2 SYDVKM.

This chain links TRBV6-1 with TRBJ1-2; D is perhaps TRBD1 (5 bases). V dropped 8 bases and J dropped 2 bases, with 15 bases sitting between them. Looked up from germline, CDR1 is MNHNS and CDR2 is SASEGT. The CDR3 length is 14 residues. CDR3 coding DNA: TGTGCCAGCGGGCATACAGGTTACAACTATGGCTACACCTTC. Translated: CASGHTGYNYGYTF.

V usage is TRBV20-1 and J usage is TRBJ2-3; TRBD2 matches 16 bases. With 3 bases clipped from V and 3 bases from J, the junction kept 9 bases outside the gene matches. Germline V gives CDR1 DFQATT, CDR2 SNEGSKA (reference sequence). This CDR3 has 18 amino acids. DNA for the CDR3: TGCAGTGCTAGCGGGACTAGCGGGAGGGAGGTAGTGACAGATACGCAGTATTTT. It encodes CSASGTSGREVVTDTQYF.